A selection of T cell receptor beta chains follows, all from one sample in a study of regulatory T cells in long-lasting Graves disease. One entry per CDR3 protein, called by TCRdb with MiXCR from the multiplex PCR reads. The profile covers around 450,000 distinct CDR3 sequences, with about 22% appearing a single time and around 7% taken by the ten largest. The material was peripheral blood mononuclear cells (PBMCs), obtained when the disease was refractory, from a patient treated with antithyroid drugs. These receptor sequences come from a female donor with Graves disease. CDR3s include the opening cysteine and the closing phenylalanine or tryptophan. Fields, in order: clone size, D gene, J gene, V gene, CDR3 protein, CDR3 DNA. A D gene is named only where the DNA matches it firmly. Size is stated for part of the rows, as once, few or many counts, or as a class when the clone is expanded.

NA	NA	TRBJ2-7	TRBV4-1	CASSLRQTPGVEQYF	TGCGCCAGCAGCCTCCGACAGACCCCCGGAGTGGAGCAGTACTTC
few	NA	TRBJ1-1	TRBV28	CASSFPQRGAEAFF	TGTGCCAGCAGTTTCCCCCAGAGGGGAGCTGAAGCTTTCTTT
many	TRBD1	TRBJ2-5	TRBV28	CASSPGQGSQETQYF	TGTGCCAGCAGTCCGGGACAGGGTTCGCAAGAGACCCAGTACTTC
few	NA	TRBJ2-7	TRBV29-1	CSVVYYEQYF	TGCAGCGTTGTTTACTACGAGCAGTACTTC
many	TRBD1	TRBJ1-6	TRBV12-3/TRBV12-4	CASSRGTANSPLHF	TGTGCCAGCAGTCGGGGGACAGCCAATTCACCCCTCCACTTT
few	NA	TRBJ2-4	TRBV7-9	CASSLGLTLAKNIQYF	TGTGCCAGCAGTTTAGGACTAACGCTAGCCAAAAACATTCAGTACTTC
few	TRBD1	TRBJ2-7	TRBV5-1	CASSSRDRAHEQYF	TGCGCCAGCAGCTCCCGGGACAGGGCCCACGAGCAGTACTTC
many	NA	TRBJ1-5	TRBV12-3/TRBV12-4	CASSLSGSRPQHF	TGTGCCAGCAGTTTATCAGGGTCACGGCCCCAGCATTTT
many	NA	TRBJ1-5	TRBV28	CASSLDHQPQHF	TGTGCCAGCAGTTTAGACCATCAGCCCCAGCATTTT
few	TRBD2	TRBJ2-7	TRBV20-1	CSARDLTSGRDSYEQYF	TGCAGTGCTAGAGATTTGACTAGCGGGAGGGACTCCTACGAGCAGTACTTC
few	NA	TRBJ2-5	TRBV7-9	CASSLGSNETQYF	TGTGCCAGCAGCTTGGGTTCGAACGAGACCCAGTACTTC
NA	NA	TRBJ1-6	TRBV30	CAGDSSHNSPLHF	TGTGCCGGCGACAGCTCCCATAATTCACCCCTCCACTTT
many	NA	TRBJ2-4	TRBV11-2	CASSSSDLAKNIQYF	TGTGCCAGCAGCTCTTCCGACCTAGCCAAAAACATTCAGTACTTC
many	NA	TRBJ2-7	TRBV28	CASSLYTSPPASEQYF	TGTGCCAGCAGTTTATACACTAGCCCGCCCGCGAGCGAGCAGTACTTC
few	NA	TRBJ1-5	TRBV20-1	CSVPEGVNQPQHF	TGCAGTGTCCCCGAGGGGGTCAATCAGCCCCAGCATTTT
many	NA	TRBJ2-7	TRBV7-9	CASSYRPYEQYF	TGTGCCAGCAGCTACAGACCCTACGAGCAGTACTTC
many	TRBD1	TRBJ1-3	TRBV28	CASSILGQERHSGNTIYF	TGTGCCAGCAGTATTCTCGGACAGGAGAGACACTCTGGAAACACCATATATTTT
NA	NA	TRBJ2-2	TRBV28	CASSHFGGRTPNTGELFF	TGTGCCAGCAGTCATTTCGGGGGTAGGACTCCGAACACCGGGGAGCTGTTTTTT
NA	TRBD1	TRBJ1-6	TRBV6-2/TRBV6-3	CASSYRGGQGTGLNSPLHF	TGTGCCAGCAGTTACCGCGGGGGACAGGGAACGGGTCTGAATTCACCCCTCCACTTT
many	NA	TRBJ2-4	TRBV12-3/TRBV12-4	CASSFRSAGFPIQYF	TGTGCCAGCAGTTTTAGGAGTGCGGGGTTTCCCATTCAGTACTTC
NA	NA	TRBJ1-3	TRBV30	CAWTEIGNTIYF	TGTGCCTGGACCGAGATAGGAAACACCATATATTTT
many	TRBD1	TRBJ1-2	TRBV15	CATSRETGVNYGYTF	TGTGCCACCAGCAGAGAAACAGGGGTTAACTATGGCTACACCTTC
many	TRBD2	TRBJ2-4	TRBV6-1	CASSVLAGGAKNIQYF	TGTGCCAGCAGTGTTCTGGCGGGGGGGGCCAAAAACATTCAGTACTTC
NA	NA	TRBJ2-2	TRBV19	CASEIRDDTGELFF	TGTGCCAGTGAAATCAGGGACGACACCGGGGAGCTGTTTTTT
few	TRBD2	TRBJ2-2	TRBV6-1	CASSKRDGNTGELFF	TGTGCCAGCAGCAAGCGGGACGGGAACACCGGGGAGCTGTTTTTT
NA	TRBD2	TRBJ2-3	TRBV25-1	CASSPGLAVSTDTQYF	TGTGCCAGCAGTCCCGGACTAGCGGTGAGCACAGATACGCAGTATTTT
NA	TRBD2	TRBJ2-7	TRBV5-1	CASSWTSATYEQYF	TGCGCCAGCAGCTGGACTAGCGCTACCTACGAGCAGTACTTC
many	TRBD1	TRBJ1-2	TRBV28	CASSPQTGIGYGYTF	TGTGCCAGCAGTCCTCAGACAGGGATAGGCTATGGCTACACCTTC
many	NA	TRBJ1-1	TRBV28	CATFQALGLLNTEAFF	TGTGCCACCTTCCAGGCCCTCGGCCTACTGAACACTGAAGCTTTCTTT
NA	TRBD2	TRBJ2-1	TRBV11-2	CASSLAIAGGVYEQFF	TGTGCCAGCAGCTTAGCGATAGCGGGAGGAGTGTATGAGCAGTTCTTC
many	TRBD1	TRBJ1-5	TRBV28	CASSTGQGHQPQHF	TGTGCCAGCAGTACGGGACAGGGGCATCAGCCCCAGCATTTT
many	TRBD1	TRBJ2-5	TRBV7-9	CASSLAQGEETQYF	TGTGCCAGCAGCTTAGCACAGGGGGAAGAGACCCAGTACTTC
many	TRBD1	TRBJ2-7	TRBV11-2	CASSSNRGHSSYEQYF	TGTGCCAGCAGTTCTAACAGGGGTCATAGCTCCTACGAGCAGTACTTC
many	TRBD1	TRBJ2-7	TRBV29-1	CSAKDREGPYEQYF	TGCAGCGCTAAGGACAGGGAAGGCCCCTACGAGCAGTACTTC
few	NA	TRBJ1-4	TRBV19	CASSGGRGELFF	TGTGCCAGTAGTGGGGGGAGGGGAGAACTGTTTTTT
many	NA	TRBJ2-7	TRBV20-1	CSARGTDSSYEQYF	TGCAGTGCTAGAGGGACAGATAGCTCCTACGAGCAGTACTTC
few	NA	TRBJ2-7	TRBV12-3/TRBV12-4	CASSLQAGAYEQYF	TGTGCCAGCAGTTTACAAGCTGGGGCCTACGAGCAGTACTTC
many	TRBD1	TRBJ1-1	TRBV7-2	CASSLTGTDTEAFF	TGTGCCAGCAGCTTGACCGGGACAGACACTGAAGCTTTCTTT
many	NA	TRBJ2-2	TRBV6-1	CASSPEGAGTGELFF	TGTGCCAGCAGCCCCGAAGGGGCAGGCACCGGGGAGCTGTTTTTT
NA	NA	TRBJ2-2	TRBV29-1	CSVVFRVDTGELFF	TGCAGCGTTGTTTTCCGGGTGGACACCGGGGAGCTGTTTTTT
NA	TRBD1	TRBJ2-7	TRBV19	CASSIGTGSSYEQYF	TGTGCCAGTAGTATAGGGACAGGATCTTCCTACGAGCAGTACTTC